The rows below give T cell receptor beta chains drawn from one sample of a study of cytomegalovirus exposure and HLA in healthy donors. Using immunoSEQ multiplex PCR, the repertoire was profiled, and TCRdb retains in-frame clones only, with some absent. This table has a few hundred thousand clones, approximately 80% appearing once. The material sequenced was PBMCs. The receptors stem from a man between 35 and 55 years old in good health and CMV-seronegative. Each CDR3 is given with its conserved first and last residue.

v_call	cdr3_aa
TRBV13	CASSSRDRGQNTEAFF
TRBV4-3	CASSQNQGLGNYGYTF
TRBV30	CAWGVGTQYF
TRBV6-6	CASSYSGQGKETQYF
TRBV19	CASTLKPPGRNTEAFF
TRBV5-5	CASSLVARASNQPQHF
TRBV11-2	CASSSLGGTRPTGELFF
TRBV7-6	CASSFSGRVTGELFF
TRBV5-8	CASSPLMNTEAFF
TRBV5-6	CASSPRVGEKLFF
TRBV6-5	CASSPKAGGRPQHF
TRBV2	CASSEGLAGGDTQYF
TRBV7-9	CASSPTTGIQYF
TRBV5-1	CASSLGSGGAPTDTQYF
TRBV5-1	CASSVSGSNTGELFF
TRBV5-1	CASSFSGRGGTGELFF